The 8 T cell receptor beta chains given below trace back to one sample, sequenced in a study of blood T cell repertoires in COVID-19. Using immunoSEQ multiplex PCR, the repertoire was profiled, and TCRdb retains in-frame clones only, with some absent. The table has about 56,000 clones, 70% to 90% seen once. Sample: peripheral blood. The origin of the receptors is a man aged 50 to 59 with active COVID-19.

The chain is built from TRBV5-6 and TRBJ1-5; D is perhaps TRBD1 (5 bases). Trimming took 0 bases from V and 7 from J, leaving 11 bases between them. The CDR3 runs to 14 residues. Germline V gene lookup returns CDR1 SGHDT and CDR2 YYEEEE. The CDR3, as DNA: TGTGCCAGCAGCTTGGTGGGGAGGGACCAGCCCCAGCATTTT. Translation gives CASSLVGRDQPQHF.

The CDR3 DNA is TGTGCCAGCAGTTACACAGGGACGGTCAACACTGAAGCTTTCTTT. It translates to CASSYTGTVNTEAFF. The V gene is TRBV6-5, the J gene TRBJ1-1, with D possibly matching TRBD1 (6 bases). The CDR3 has 15 amino acids. The germline gives CDR1 MNHEY, CDR2 SVGAGI. The V gene lost 2 bases and the J gene lost 2 bases, with 12 bases spanning the gap.

The chain links TRBV4-3 to TRBJ1-5, with TRBD1 matching over 7 bases. The V and J ends lost 0 bases and 4 bases, in that order; junction bases with no gene match: 3. The V gene's germline CDR1 is LGHNA and CDR2 YSLEER. This CDR3 comprises 15 residues. CDR3 sequence (DNA): TGCGCCAGCAGCCAAGATGCACAGGGGAATCAGCCCCAGCATTTT. This translates into CASSQDAQGNQPQHF.

This chain connects TRBV19 to TRBJ2-1; D is unresolved. The CDR3 runs to 15 residues. Germline V gene lookup returns CDR1 LNHDA and CDR2 SQIVND (reference sequence). Trimming left V 2 bases short and J 5 bases short, with 13 bases between. CDR3 amino acids: CASSISGPANNEQFF. The CDR3, as DNA: TGTGCCAGTAGTATATCTGGCCCAGCGAACAATGAGCAGTTCTTC.

V usage is TRBV4-3 and J usage is TRBJ2-7; no clear D gene. The CDR3 length is 13 residues. Germline values: CDR1 LGHNA, CDR2 YSLEER. With 4 bases removed from V and 3 bases from J, the gap between germline ends came to 10 bases. DNA for the CDR3: TGCGCCAGCAGCCCGAACTCGGGCTACGAGCAGTACTTC. This sequence encodes CASSPNSGYEQYF.

This clone was picked up one time. CDR3 nucleotides: TGCGCCAGCAGCCCGGATCAGGGGGGCTATTCACCCCTCCACTTT. Translated, it gives CASSPDQGGYSPLHF. The gene calls are TRBV4-3 and TRBJ1-6, with 7 bases fitting TRBD1. This CDR3 comprises 15 residues. CDR1 and CDR2 (germline): LGHNA, YSLEER. Unmatched junction bases numbered 8, after V lost 4 bases and J lost 8 bases.

The chain employs TRBV27 and TRBJ2-3, with 11 bases fitting TRBD2. V shed 6 bases, J shed 2 bases, and the junction held 7 bases outside the gene matches. There are 16 residues in the CDR3. Germline CDR1 reads MNHEY; CDR2 reads SMNVEV (reference sequence). The CDR3 protein is CASRPLAGGNTDTQYF. The CDR3 DNA reads TGTGCCAGCAGACCTCTAGCGGGGGGTAACACAGATACGCAGTATTTT.

This chain uses TRBV2 with TRBJ2-3; 9 positions agree with TRBD2. Germline V lookup: CDR1 SNHLY, CDR2 FYNNEI. Unmatched junction bases numbered 7, after V lost 4 bases and J lost 2 bases. The CDR3 runs to 16 residues. The CDR3 bases are TGTGCCAGCAGTGGAGGTCTAGCGGGGATCACAGATACGCAGTATTTT. It is translated as CASSGGLAGITDTQYF.